This TCR beta chain is from a study of CD8 T cells in ankylosing spondylitis. Broader study findings: Some of the motif variants had earlier been found in reactive arthritis patients' fluid and blood. Among TCR beta sequences, a motif of 7 to 9 highly homologous variants appeared characteristic of ankylosing spondylitis blood. Clones linked with disease were CD8+ and fairly uncommon in the peripheral blood.

The germline CDR1 and CDR2 sequences are DFQATT and SNEGSKA (reference sequence). V shed 3 bases and J 4 bases; nucleotides not matched to a gene: 7. The CDR3 consists of 15 residues. Library preparation for TCR beta used quantitative 5'-RACE with molecular barcodes. One entry per CDR3 protein results from TCRdb running MiXCR on the 5' RACE reads. The sample has roughly 140,000 distinct CDR3 sequences; around 45% are singletons. As for this clonotype: Its antigen is still unknown.

Sample: synovial fluid, either unsorted or a sorted T cell fraction (not recorded which). This clonotype originated in a male donor with ankylosing spondylitis. This rearrangement joins TRBV20-1 to TRBJ2-7, with 12 nucleotides matching TRBD2. CDR3 residues: CSASGSSGGDYEQYF. CDR3 DNA sequence: TGCAGTGCTAGTGGGTCTAGCGGGGGGGATTACGAGCAGTACTTC.